The rows below give T cell receptor beta chains drawn from one sample of a study of type 1 and type 2 diabetes patients. TCRdb analysed the multiplex PCR reads with MiXCR anew, one entry per CDR3 protein. The data show around 300,000 distinct CDR3 sequences, approximately 50% seen once. Sequences were obtained from peripheral blood mononuclear cells (PBMCs). The receptors come from a man aged 18 to 35 with type 2 diabetes. Each CDR3 is given without its conserved first and last residue.

j_gene	v_gene	CDR3aa
TRBJ2-3	TRBV2	ASSEFSAGGGTDTQY
TRBJ2-6	TRBV6-1	ASMVGAGGANVLT
TRBJ2-7	TRBV3-1	ASTTGGYEQY
TRBJ2-2	TRBV12-3/TRBV12-4	ASSSFQGAGELF
TRBJ2-1	TRBV28	ASSLGYLAGVNEQF
TRBJ1-6	TRBV11-3	ASSLVQGGNSPLH
TRBJ2-1	TRBV12-3/TRBV12-4	ASSAPGTSGGYNEQF
TRBJ2-7	TRBV7-2	ASSVDLGEQY
TRBJ2-7	TRBV7-8	ASSQLYEQY
TRBJ2-1	TRBV20-1	SANPQTGRGEQF
TRBJ2-3	TRBV27	ASSRGQPQTQY
TRBJ2-3	TRBV12-3/TRBV12-4	ASSRDGGPDTQY
TRBJ2-7	TRBV20-1	SASSAEGYEQY
TRBJ1-5	TRBV6-5	ASSYVANSVTQH
TRBJ1-6	TRBV5-4	ASSPTPGSALTPLH
TRBJ2-7	TRBV19	AGSIRGTATYEQY